The rows below give T cell receptor beta chains drawn from one sample of a study of T cells in Graves' hyperthyroidism and ophthalmopathy. MiXCR, applied by TCRdb to the multiplex PCR reads, yields one record per CDR3 protein. The sample holds approximately 480,000 distinct CDR3 sequences, about 20% seen once. The sequenced material came from blood. Receptor source: a man younger than 35 with Graves' hyperthyroidism. Both conserved end residues are part of each CDR3. D genes are given only for firm matches. Clone size appears in some rows only: once, few, many, or a class for an expanded clone.

few,TRBJ2-5,TRBV20-1,13,.,TGCAGTGCTAGAGGTTGGGGGCTGGAGACCCAGTACTTC,CSARGWGLETQYF
many,TRBJ1-2,TRBV5-1,14,.,TGCGCCAGCAGCGGTATAGGGGGATTTCGTGGCTACACCTTC,CASSGIGGFRGYTF
many,TRBJ2-7,TRBV9,13,.,TGTGCCAGCAGCGTAGAGGTGGGTGGCGAGCAGTACTTC,CASSVEVGGEQYF
many,TRBJ1-1,TRBV6-1,14,.,TGTGCCAGCAGTCCGATAACAGGGTACACTGAAGCTTTCTTT,CASSPITGYTEAFF
.,TRBJ2-4,TRBV12-3/TRBV12-4,19,TRBD2,TGTGCCAGCAGTCACGGACTAGCGGGAAGGTACCTAGCCAAAAACATTCAGTACTTC,CASSHGLAGRYLAKNIQYF
many,TRBJ1-1,TRBV10-3,12,.,TGTGCCATCAGTGAGCAAACCACTGAAGCTTTCTTT,CAISEQTTEAFF
.,TRBJ2-5,TRBV6-5,14,.,TGTGCCAGCAGTTACTCGATGCAGGGGGGGACCCAGTACTTC,CASSYSMQGGTQYF
many,TRBJ1-2,TRBV24-1,13,.,TGTGCCACCAGTGATCCGGGGGTGGTTGGCTACACCTTC,CATSDPGVVGYTF
many,TRBJ1-5,TRBV28,12,.,TGTGCCAGCAGTGGACTGGATCAGCCCCAGCATTTT,CASSGLDQPQHF
once,TRBJ1-2,TRBV6-2/TRBV6-3,14,.,TGTGCCAGCAATGACCCAGCTTCTAACTATGGCTACACCTTC,CASNDPASNYGYTF
.,TRBJ1-1,TRBV13,13,TRBD1,TGTGCCAGCAGCTTAAGGGGGCATACTGAAGCTTTCTTT,CASSLRGHTEAFF